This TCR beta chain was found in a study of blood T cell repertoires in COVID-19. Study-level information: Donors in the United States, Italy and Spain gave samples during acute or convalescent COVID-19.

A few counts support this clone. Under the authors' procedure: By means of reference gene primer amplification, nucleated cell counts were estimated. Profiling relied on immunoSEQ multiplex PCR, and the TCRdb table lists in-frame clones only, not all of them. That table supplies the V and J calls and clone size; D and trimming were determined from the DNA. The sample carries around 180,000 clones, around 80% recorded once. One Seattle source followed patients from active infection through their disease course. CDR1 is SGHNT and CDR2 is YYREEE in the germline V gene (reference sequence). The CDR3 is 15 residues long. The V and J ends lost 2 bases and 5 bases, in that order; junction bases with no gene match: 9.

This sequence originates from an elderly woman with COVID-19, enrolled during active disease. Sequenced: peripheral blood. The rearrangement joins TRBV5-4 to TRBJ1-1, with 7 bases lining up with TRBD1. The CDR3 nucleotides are TGTGCCAGCAGCTTTGAGGGGGCGCTGAGGACTGAAGCTTTCTTT. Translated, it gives CASSFEGALRTEAFF.